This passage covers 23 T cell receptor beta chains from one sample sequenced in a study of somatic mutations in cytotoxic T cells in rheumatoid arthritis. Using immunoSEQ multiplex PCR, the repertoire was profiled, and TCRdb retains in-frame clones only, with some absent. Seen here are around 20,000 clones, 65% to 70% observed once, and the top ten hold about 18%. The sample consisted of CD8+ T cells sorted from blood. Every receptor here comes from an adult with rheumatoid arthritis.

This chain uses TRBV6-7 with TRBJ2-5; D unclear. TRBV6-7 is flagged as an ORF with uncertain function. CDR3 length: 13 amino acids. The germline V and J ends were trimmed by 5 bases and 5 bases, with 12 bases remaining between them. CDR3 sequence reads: CASSLSSGETQYF. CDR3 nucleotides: TGTGCCAGCAGTCTCTCTAGTGGGGAGACCCAGTACTTC.

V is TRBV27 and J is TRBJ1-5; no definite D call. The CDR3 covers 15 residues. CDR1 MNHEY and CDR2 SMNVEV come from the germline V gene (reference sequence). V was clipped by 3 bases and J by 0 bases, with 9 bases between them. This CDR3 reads CASSLFPYSNQPQHF. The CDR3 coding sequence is TGTGCCAGCAGTTTGTTTCCTTATAGCAATCAGCCCCAGCATTTT.

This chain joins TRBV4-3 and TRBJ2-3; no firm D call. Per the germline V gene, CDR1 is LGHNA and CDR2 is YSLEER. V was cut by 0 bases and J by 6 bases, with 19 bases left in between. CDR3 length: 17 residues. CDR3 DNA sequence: TGCGCCAGCAGCCAAGACAGGTGGCTAGGCCCAGCGGATACGCAGTATTTT. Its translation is CASSQDRWLGPADTQYF.

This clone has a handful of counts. CDR3 sequence reads: CASSPPFGESTDTQYF. DNA for the CDR3: TGTGCCAGCAGTCCCCCTTTTGGGGAGAGCACAGATACGCAGTATTTT. This chain links TRBV28 with TRBJ2-3; TRBD2 might be the D (5 bases). The ends were cut back, 5 bases at V and 0 bases at J, with 15 bases in the middle. The CDR3 contains 16 residues. Germline V gene data show CDR1 as MDHEN and CDR2 as SYDVKM. The full variable domain, in which reference TRBV28 and TRBJ2-3 provide the parts outside the CDR3, is DVKVTQSSRYLVKRTGEKVFLECVQDMDHENMFWYRQDPGLGLRLIYFSYDVKMKEKGDIPEGYSVSREKKERFSLILESASTNQTSMYLCASSPPFGESTDTQYFGPGTRLTVL.

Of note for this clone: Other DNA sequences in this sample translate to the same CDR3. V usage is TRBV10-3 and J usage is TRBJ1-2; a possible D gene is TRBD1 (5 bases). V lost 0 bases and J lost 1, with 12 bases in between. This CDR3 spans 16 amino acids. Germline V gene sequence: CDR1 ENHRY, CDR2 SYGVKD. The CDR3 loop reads CAISESSWDFNYGYTF. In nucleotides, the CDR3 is TGTGCCATCAGTGAGTCGAGCTGGGACTTTAACTATGGCTACACCTTC.

The CDR3 nucleotides read TGTGCCAGCAGCCCCGGGTTCCTGAACACCGGGGAGCTGTTTTTT. Amino acid sequence: CASSPGFLNTGELFF. This sequence joins TRBV5-4 and TRBJ2-2; D not resolved. Germline CDR1 reads SGHNT; CDR2 reads YYREEE (reference sequence). Trimming took 4 bases from V and 1 from J, leaving 11 bases between them. The CDR3 covers 15 residues.

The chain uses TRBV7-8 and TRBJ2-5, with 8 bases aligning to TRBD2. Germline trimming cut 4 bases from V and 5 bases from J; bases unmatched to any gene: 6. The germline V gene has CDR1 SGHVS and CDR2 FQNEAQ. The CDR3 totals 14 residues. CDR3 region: CASSSMPGGETQYF. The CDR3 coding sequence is TGTGCCAGCAGCTCAATGCCGGGGGGGGAGACCCAGTACTTC. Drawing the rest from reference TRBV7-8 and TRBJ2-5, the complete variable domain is GAGVSQSPRYKVAKRGQDVALRCDPISGHVSLFWYQQALGQGPEFLTYFQNEAQLDKSGLPSDRFFAERPEGSVSTLKIQRTQQEDSAVYLCASSSMPGGETQYFGPGTRLLVL.

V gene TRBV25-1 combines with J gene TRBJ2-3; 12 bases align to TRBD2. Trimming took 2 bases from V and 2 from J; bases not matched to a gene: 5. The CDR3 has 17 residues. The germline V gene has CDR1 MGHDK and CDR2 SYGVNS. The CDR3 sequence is CASSEGLAGGYTDTQYF. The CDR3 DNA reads TGTGCCAGCAGTGAAGGGCTAGCGGGGGGGTACACAGATACGCAGTATTTT.

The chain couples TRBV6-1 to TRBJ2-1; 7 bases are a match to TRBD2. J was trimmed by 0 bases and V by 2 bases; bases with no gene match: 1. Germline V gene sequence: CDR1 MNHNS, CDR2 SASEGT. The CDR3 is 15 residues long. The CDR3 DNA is TGTGCCAGCAGTGAAACGGGGGGCTCCTACAATGAGCAGTTCTTC. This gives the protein CASSETGGSYNEQFF.

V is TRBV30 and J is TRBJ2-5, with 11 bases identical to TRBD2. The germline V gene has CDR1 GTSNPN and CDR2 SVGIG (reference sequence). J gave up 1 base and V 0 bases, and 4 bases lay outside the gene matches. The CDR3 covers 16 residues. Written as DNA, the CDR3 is TGTGCCTGGAGTGTATTGACTAGCGGGGCCCAAGAGACCCAGTACTTC. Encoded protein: CAWSVLTSGAQETQYF.

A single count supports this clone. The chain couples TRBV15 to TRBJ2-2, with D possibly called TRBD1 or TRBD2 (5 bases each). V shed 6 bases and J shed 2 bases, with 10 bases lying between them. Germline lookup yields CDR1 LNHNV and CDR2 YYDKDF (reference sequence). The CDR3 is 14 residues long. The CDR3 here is CATRGTFNTGELFF. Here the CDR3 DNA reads TGTGCCACCAGGGGGACGTTCAACACCGGGGAGCTGTTTTTT.

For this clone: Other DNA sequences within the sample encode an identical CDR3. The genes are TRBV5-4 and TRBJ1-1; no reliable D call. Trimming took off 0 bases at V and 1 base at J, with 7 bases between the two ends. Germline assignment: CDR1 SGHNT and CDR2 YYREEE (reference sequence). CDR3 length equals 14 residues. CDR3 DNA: TGTGCCAGCAGCTTGGCCGGAGGGAACACTGAAGCTTTCTTT. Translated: CASSLAGGNTEAFF.

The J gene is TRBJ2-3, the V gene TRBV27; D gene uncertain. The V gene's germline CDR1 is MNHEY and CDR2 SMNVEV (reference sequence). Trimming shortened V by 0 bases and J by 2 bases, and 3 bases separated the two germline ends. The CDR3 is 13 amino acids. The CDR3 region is CASSLSVTDTQYF. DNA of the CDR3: TGTGCCAGCAGTTTATCGGTCACAGATACGCAGTATTTT.

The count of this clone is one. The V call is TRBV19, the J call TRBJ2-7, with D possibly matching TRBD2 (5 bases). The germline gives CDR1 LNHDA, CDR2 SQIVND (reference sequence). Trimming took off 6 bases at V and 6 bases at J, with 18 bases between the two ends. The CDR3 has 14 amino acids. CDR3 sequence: CASRVTLGSGEQYF. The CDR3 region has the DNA TGTGCCAGTAGAGTTACTCTGGGGAGCGGCGAGCAGTACTTC. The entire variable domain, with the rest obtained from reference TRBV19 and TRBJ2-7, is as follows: DGGITQSPKYLFRKEGQNVTLSCEQNLNHDAMYWYRQDPGQGLRLIYYSQIVNDFQKGDIAEGYSVSREKKESFPLTVTSAQKNPTAFYLCASRVTLGSGEQYFGPGTRLTVT.

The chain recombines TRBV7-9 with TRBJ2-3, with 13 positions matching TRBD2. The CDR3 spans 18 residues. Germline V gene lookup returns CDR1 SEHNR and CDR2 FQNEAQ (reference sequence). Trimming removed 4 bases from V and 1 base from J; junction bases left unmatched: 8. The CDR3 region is CASSSTSGGAAGTDTQYF. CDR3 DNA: TGTGCCAGCAGCTCAACTAGCGGGGGGGCAGCGGGCACAGATACGCAGTATTTT.

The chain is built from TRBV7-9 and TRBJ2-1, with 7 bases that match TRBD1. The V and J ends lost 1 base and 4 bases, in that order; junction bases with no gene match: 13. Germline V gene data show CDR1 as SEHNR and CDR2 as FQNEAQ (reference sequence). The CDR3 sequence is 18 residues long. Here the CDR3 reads CASSLGFGLGTDYNEQFF. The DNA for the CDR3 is TGTGCCAGCAGCTTAGGTTTCGGGTTGGGGACAGATTACAATGAGCAGTTCTTC. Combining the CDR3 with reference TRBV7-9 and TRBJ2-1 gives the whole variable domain DTGVSQNPRHKITKRGQNVTFRCDPISEHNRLYWYRQTLGQGPEFLTYFQNEAQLEKSRLLSDRFSAERPKGSFSTLEIQRTEQGDSAMYLCASSLGFGLGTDYNEQFFGPGTRLTVL.

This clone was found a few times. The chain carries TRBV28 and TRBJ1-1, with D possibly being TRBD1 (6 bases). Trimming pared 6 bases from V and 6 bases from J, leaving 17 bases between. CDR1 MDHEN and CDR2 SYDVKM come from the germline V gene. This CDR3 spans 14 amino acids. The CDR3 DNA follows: TGTGCCAGCAGCCTACAGGGTGGGGGGCCTGAAGCTTTCTTT. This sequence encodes CASSLQGGGPEAFF.

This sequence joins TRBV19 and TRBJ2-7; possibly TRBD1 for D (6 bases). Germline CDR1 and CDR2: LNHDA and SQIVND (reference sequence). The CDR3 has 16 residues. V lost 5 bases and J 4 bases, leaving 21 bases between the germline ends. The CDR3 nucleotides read TGTGCCAGTAGTTACAAGACAGGACAGTATCCTTACGAGCAGTACTTC. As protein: CASSYKTGQYPYEQYF.

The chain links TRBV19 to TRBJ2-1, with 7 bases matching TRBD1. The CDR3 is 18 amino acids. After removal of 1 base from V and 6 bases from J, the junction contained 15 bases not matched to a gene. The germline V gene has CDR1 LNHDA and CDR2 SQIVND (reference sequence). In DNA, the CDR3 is TGTGCCAGTAGTATAGTCCCCATGTCGACAGGGTTAGGCAATGAGCAGTTCTTC. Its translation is CASSIVPMSTGLGNEQFF. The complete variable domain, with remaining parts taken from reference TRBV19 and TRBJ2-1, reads DGGITQSPKYLFRKEGQNVTLSCEQNLNHDAMYWYRQDPGQGLRLIYYSQIVNDFQKGDIAEGYSVSREKKESFPLTVTSAQKNPTAFYLCASSIVPMSTGLGNEQFFGPGTRLTVL.

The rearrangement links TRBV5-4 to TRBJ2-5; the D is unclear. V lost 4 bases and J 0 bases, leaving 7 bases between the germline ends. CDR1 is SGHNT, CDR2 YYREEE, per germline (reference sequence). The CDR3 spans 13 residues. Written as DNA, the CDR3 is TGTGCCAGCAGCCCCCTTAACCAAGAGACCCAGTACTTC. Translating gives CASSPLNQETQYF. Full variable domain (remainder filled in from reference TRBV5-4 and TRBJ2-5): ETGVTQSPTHLIKTRGQQVTLRCSSQSGHNTVSWYQQALGQGPQFIFQYYREEENGRGNFPPRFSGLQFPNYSSELNVNALELDDSALYLCASSPLNQETQYFGPGTRLLVL.

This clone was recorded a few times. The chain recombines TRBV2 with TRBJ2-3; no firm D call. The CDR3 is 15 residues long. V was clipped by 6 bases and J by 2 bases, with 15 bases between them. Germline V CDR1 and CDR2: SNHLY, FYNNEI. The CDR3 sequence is CASRGTFSLTDTQYF. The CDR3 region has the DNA TGTGCCAGCAGAGGTACGTTCAGCCTCACAGATACGCAGTATTTT.

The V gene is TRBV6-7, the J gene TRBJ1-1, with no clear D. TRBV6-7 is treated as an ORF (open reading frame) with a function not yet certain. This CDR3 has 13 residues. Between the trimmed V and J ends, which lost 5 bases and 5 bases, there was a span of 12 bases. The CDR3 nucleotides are TGTGCCAGCAGTCAGGCAGCGGGGACTGAAGCTTTCTTT. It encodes CASSQAAGTEAFF.

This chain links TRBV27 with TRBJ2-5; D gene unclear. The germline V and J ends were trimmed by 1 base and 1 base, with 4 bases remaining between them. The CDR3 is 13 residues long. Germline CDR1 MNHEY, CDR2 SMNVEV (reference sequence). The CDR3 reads CASSLFFQETQYF. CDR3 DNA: TGTGCCAGCAGTTTATTCTTCCAAGAGACCCAGTACTTC.